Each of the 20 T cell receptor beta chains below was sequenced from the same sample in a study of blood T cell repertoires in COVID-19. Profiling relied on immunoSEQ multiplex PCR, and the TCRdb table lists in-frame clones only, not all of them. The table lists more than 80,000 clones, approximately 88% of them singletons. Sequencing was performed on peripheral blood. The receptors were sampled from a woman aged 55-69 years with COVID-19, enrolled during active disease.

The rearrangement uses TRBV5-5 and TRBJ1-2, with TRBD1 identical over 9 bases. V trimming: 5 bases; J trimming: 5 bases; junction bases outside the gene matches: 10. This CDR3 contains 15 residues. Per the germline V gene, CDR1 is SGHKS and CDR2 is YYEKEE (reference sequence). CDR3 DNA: TGTGCCAGCAGAAGAGGGGTAGGACAGGGGTATGGCTACACCTTC. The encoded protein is CASRRGVGQGYGYTF.

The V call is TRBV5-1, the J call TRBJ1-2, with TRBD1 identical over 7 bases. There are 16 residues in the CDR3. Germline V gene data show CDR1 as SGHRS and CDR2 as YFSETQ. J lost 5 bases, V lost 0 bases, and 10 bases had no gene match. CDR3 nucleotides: TGCGCCAGCAGCTTGGGCCGGGACAGAGTAGGTTATGGCTACACCTTC. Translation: CASSLGRDRVGYGYTF.

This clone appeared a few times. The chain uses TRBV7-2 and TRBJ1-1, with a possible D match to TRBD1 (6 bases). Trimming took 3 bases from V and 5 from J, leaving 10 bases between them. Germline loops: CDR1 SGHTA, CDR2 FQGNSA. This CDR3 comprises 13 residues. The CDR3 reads CASSFHRETEAFF. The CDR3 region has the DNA TGTGCCAGCAGCTTCCACAGGGAGACTGAAGCTTTCTTT.

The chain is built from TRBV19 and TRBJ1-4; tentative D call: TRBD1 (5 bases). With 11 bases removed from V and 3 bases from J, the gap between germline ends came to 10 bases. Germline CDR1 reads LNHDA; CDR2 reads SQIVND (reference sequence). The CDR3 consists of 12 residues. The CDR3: CAGGVPNEKLFF. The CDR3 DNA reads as TGTGCCGGAGGGGTTCCTAATGAAAAACTGTTTTTT.

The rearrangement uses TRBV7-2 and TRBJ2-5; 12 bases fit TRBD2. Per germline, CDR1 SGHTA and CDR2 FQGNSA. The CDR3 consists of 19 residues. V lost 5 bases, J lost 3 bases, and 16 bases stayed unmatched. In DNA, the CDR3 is TGTGCCAGCAGCCCTAGAGCGGCTAGCGGGGGGGCCGGTAAAGAGACCCAGTACTTC. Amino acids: CASSPRAASGGAGKETQYF.

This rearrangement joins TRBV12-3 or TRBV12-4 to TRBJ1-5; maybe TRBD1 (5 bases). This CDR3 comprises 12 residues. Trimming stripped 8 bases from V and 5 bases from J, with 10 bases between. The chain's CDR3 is CASRRGDQPQHF. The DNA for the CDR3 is TGTGCCAGCCGGCGGGGCGATCAGCCCCAGCATTTT.

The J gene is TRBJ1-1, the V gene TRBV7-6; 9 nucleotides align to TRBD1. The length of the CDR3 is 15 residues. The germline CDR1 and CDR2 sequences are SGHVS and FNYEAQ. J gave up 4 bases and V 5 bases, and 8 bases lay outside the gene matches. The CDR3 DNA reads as TGTGCCAGCAGCCGCCAGACAGGGGGAGGCACTGAAGCTTTCTTT. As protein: CASSRQTGGGTEAFF.

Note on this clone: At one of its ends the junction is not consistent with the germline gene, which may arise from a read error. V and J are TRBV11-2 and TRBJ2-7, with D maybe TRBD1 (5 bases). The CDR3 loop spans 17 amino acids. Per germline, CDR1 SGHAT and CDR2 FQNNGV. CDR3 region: CASSITSDSANSYERYF. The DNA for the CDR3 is TGTGCCAGCAGCATTACCTCCGACAGCGCTAACAGTTACGAGCGGTACTTC.

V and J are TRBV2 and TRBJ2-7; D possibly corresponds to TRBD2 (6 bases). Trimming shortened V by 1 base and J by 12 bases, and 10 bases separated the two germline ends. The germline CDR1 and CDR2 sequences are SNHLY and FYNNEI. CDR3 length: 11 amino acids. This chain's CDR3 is CASSEGGRPYF. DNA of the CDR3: TGTGCCAGCAGTGAAGGGGGGAGGCCGTACTTC.

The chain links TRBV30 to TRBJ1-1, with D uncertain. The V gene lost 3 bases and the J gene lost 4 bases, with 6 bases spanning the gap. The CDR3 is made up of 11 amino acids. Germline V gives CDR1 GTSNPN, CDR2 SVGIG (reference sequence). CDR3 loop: CAWRGGTEAFF. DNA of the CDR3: TGTGCCTGGAGGGGAGGCACTGAAGCTTTCTTT.

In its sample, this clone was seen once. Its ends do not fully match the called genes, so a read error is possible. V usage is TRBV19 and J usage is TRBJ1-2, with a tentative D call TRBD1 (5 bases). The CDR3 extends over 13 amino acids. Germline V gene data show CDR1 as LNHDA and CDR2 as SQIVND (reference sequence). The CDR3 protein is CASSIIGAYGYTF. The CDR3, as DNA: TGTGCCAGCAGTATCATAGGGGCCTATGGCTACACCTTC.

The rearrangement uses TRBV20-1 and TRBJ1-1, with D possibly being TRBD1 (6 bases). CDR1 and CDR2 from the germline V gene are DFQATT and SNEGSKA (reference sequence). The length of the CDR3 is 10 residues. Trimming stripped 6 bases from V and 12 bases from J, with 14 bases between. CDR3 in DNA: TGCAGTGCAATACGCAGGGGCCCTTTCTTT. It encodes CSAIRRGPFF.

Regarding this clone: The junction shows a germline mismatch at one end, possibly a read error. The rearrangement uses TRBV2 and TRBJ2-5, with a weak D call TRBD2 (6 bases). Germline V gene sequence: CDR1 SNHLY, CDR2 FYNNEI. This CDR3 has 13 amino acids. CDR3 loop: CASKGREQGTQYF. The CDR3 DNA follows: TGTGCCAGCAAAGGACGGGAGCAAGGGACCCAGTACTTC.

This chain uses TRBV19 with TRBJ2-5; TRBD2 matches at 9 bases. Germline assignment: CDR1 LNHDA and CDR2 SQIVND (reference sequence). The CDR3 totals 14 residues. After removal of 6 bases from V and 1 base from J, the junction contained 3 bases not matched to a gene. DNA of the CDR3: TGTGCCAGTAGGGCTAGCGGGGCCCAAGAGACCCAGTACTTC. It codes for CASRASGAQETQYF.

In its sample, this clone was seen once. In DNA form, the CDR3 reads TGTGCCAGCAGTCTACTAGGGGGATACGGGTTCTTC. It is translated as CASSLLGGYGFF. The chain recombines TRBV6-5 with TRBJ2-1; weak D call: TRBD1 (6 bases). Trimming took off 5 bases at V and 15 bases at J, with 17 bases between the two ends. The CDR3 contains 12 residues. Germline V gene data show CDR1 as MNHEY and CDR2 as SVGAGI.

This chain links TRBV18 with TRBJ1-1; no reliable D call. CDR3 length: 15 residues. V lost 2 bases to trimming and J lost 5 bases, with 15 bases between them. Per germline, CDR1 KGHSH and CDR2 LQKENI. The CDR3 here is CASSPFFEGYTEAFF. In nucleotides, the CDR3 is TGTGCCAGCTCACCATTTTTTGAGGGTTATACTGAAGCTTTCTTT.

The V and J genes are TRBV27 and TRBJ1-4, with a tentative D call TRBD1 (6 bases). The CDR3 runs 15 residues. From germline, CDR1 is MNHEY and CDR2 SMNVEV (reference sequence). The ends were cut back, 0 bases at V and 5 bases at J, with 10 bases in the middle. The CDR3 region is CASSLSRGRNEKLFF. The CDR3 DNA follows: TGTGCCAGCAGTTTATCCAGGGGAAGGAATGAAAAACTGTTTTTT.

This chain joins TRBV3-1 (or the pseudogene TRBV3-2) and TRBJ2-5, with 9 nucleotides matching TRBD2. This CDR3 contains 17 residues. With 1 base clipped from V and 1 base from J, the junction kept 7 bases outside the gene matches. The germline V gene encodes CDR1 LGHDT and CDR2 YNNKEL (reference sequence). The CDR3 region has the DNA TGTGCCAGCAGCCAAGGGCTATTAGCGGGGGCCCAAGAGACCCAGTACTTC. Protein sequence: CASSQGLLAGAQETQYF.

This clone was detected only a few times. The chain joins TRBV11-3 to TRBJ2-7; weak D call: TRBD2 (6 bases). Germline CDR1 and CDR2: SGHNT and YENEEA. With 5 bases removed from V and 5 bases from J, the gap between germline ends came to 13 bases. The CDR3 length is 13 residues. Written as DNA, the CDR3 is TGTGCCAGCAGCCCCGGGTGGGGGGACGAGCAGTACTTC. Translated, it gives CASSPGWGDEQYF.

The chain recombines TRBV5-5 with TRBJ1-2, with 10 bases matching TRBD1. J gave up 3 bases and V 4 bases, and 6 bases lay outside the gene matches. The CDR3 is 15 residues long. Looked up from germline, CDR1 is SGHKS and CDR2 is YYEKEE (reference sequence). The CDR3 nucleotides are TGTGCCAGCAGCGCGGCCGGGACAGGGGACTATGGCTACACCTTC. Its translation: CASSAAGTGDYGYTF.